These 27 T cell receptor beta chains originate from one sample sequenced in a study of beta chain features in type 1 diabetes. Sequencing targeted expressed TCRB transcripts, as all isolated RNA had been reverse transcribed. Here immunoSEQ multiplex PCR was the method, and the copy in TCRdb shows in-frame clones only, minus some. The sample holds 200,000 to 250,000 clones, about 10% seen once. The sample comprised naive CD4+ T cells from blood. Receptors originate from a woman younger than 30 in good health.

The V and J genes are TRBV11-3 and TRBJ2-5, with D perhaps matching TRBD1 (6 bases). The CDR3 is made up of 13 amino acids. Germline CDR1 SGHNT, CDR2 YENEEA. V lost 5 bases and J lost 1, with 8 bases in between. CDR3 sequence: CASSQGLQETQYF. The CDR3 DNA is TGTGCCAGCAGCCAGGGGCTCCAAGAGACCCAGTACTTC. The full variable domain, rest sourced from reference TRBV11-3 and TRBJ2-5, is EAGVVQSPRYKIIEKKQPVAFWCNPISGHNTLYWYLQNLGQGPELLIRYENEEAVDDSQLPKDRFSAERLKGVDSTLKIQPAELGDSAVYLCASSQGLQETQYFGPGTRLLVL.

The table lists this clone with many counts. The rearrangement uses TRBV30 and TRBJ2-1; TRBD2 agrees at 11 bases. The J segment lost 7 bases and the V segment lost 2 bases, leaving 4 bases of the junction unmatched. Germline V CDR1 and CDR2: GTSNPN, SVGIG (reference sequence). CDR3 length: 14 residues. The CDR3: CAWSLAGGVNEQFF. The CDR3 DNA follows: TGTGCCTGGAGTCTAGCGGGAGGTGTAAATGAGCAGTTCTTC.

In this sample, this clone turned up a few times. This chain connects TRBV5-1 to TRBJ2-5, with D possibly matching TRBD1 (5 bases). The germline CDR1 and CDR2 sequences are SGHRS and YFSETQ. The CDR3 consists of 18 residues. V was pared by 0 bases and J by 2 bases, with 20 bases between. As DNA, the CDR3 is TGCGCCAGCAGCTTGGCCATTTTAGTTGGACAAACTCAAGAGACCCAGTACTTC. It yields the protein CASSLAILVGQTQETQYF.

A few counts support this clone. The chain is built from TRBV25-1 and TRBJ1-2; the match to TRBD1 covers 9 bases. CDR1 MGHDK and CDR2 SYGVNS come from the germline V gene. The CDR3 consists of 15 residues. V shed 2 bases, J shed 7 bases, and the junction held 8 bases outside the gene matches. The DNA for the CDR3 is TGTGCCAGCAGTGAAGCCCACCGGGACAGGGTTGGCTACACCTTC. It yields the protein CASSEAHRDRVGYTF.

The CDR3 loop reads CASSNRDRGMEQYF. As DNA, the CDR3 is TGTGCCAGTAGCAACCGGGACAGGGGTATGGAGCAGTACTTC. The rearrangement links TRBV19 to TRBJ2-7, with 10 nucleotides matching TRBD1. This CDR3 is 14 amino acids long. The germline V gene has CDR1 LNHDA and CDR2 SQIVND (reference sequence). Unmatched junction bases numbered 9, after V lost 6 bases and J lost 7 bases.

This clone was observed a few times. This chain joins TRBV10-3 and TRBJ2-3, with TRBD1 as a possible D gene (5 bases). Germline assignment: CDR1 ENHRY and CDR2 SYGVKD. This CDR3 has 14 amino acids. V lost 0 bases, J lost 8 bases, and 12 bases lay in between. The CDR3 nucleotides read TGTGCCATCAGTGAGTCGGCAGGGTCCGGTACGCAGTATTTT. Residues: CAISESAGSGTQYF.

This clone was seen only a few times. J is TRBJ1-2 and V is TRBV6-1; D might be TRBD1 (5 bases). Germline V gene data show CDR1 as MNHNS and CDR2 as SASEGT. The length of the CDR3 is 14 residues. Trimming stripped 4 bases from V and 7 bases from J, with 16 bases between. The CDR3 sequence: CASSVARVLSGYTF. CDR3 nucleotide sequence: TGTGCCAGCAGTGTGGCCAGGGTGTTGTCTGGCTACACCTTC.

The chain employs TRBV19 and TRBJ1-1; 7 bases map to TRBD1. The germline gives CDR1 LNHDA, CDR2 SQIVND (reference sequence). The CDR3 is made up of 16 amino acids. Trimming took 4 bases from V and 0 from J; bases not matched to a gene: 8. CDR3 residues: CASSKYRDSLNTEAFF. In nucleotides, the CDR3 is TGTGCCAGTAGTAAGTACAGGGACAGCTTGAACACTGAAGCTTTCTTT.

This clone was recorded a few times. The V gene is TRBV4-2, the J gene TRBJ2-1; 7 positions agree with TRBD2. Unmatched junction bases numbered 7, after V lost 2 bases and J lost 0 bases. This CDR3 spans 17 amino acids. Germline V gene lookup returns CDR1 LGHNA and CDR2 YNFKEQ. The DNA for the CDR3 is TGTGCCAGCAGCCAATGGGGGGAGGGAGGCTCCTACAATGAGCAGTTCTTC. This encodes CASSQWGEGGSYNEQFF.

The chain carries TRBV5-1 and TRBJ1-4; 8 bases fit TRBD1. The V and J ends lost 4 bases and 7 bases, in that order; junction bases with no gene match: 6. The CDR3 totals 14 residues. Germline CDR1 reads SGHRS; CDR2 reads YFSETQ. The CDR3 coding sequence is TGCGCCAGCAGCCCTGACAGGGGAGGTGAAAAACTGTTTTTT. This translates into CASSPDRGGEKLFF.

This clone was detected only a few times. The chain employs TRBV30 and TRBJ1-5, with D maybe TRBD1 (5 bases). V shed 5 bases and J shed 4 bases, with 18 bases lying between them. This CDR3 is built from 15 residues. Germline V gives CDR1 GTSNPN, CDR2 SVGIG (reference sequence). The CDR3 DNA reads as TGTGCCTGGGGATTTCCGGGACTCACGAATCAGCCCCAGCATTTT. Translation gives CAWGFPGLTNQPQHF.

The chain recombines TRBV10-3 with TRBJ2-1; 11 nucleotides match TRBD1. The CDR3 is 15 amino acids. CDR1 and CDR2 from the germline V gene are ENHRY and SYGVKD. J gave up 8 bases and V 7 bases, and 10 bases lay outside the gene matches. CDR3 residues: CAINEDRGPRDEQFF. The CDR3 DNA reads TGTGCCATCAACGAGGACAGGGGGCCTCGGGATGAGCAGTTCTTC.

On this clone itself: Within the sample, other DNA sequences also encode this same CDR3. In DNA, the CDR3 is TGTGCCTGGAGCGGGGGGTCCTACAATGAGCAGTTCTTC. It is translated as CAWSGGSYNEQFF. The chain uses TRBV30 and TRBJ2-1, with 7 nucleotides matching TRBD2. V shed 3 bases, J shed 1 base, and the junction held 0 bases outside the gene matches. CDR1 and CDR2 from the germline V gene are GTSNPN and SVGIG (reference sequence). This CDR3 contains 13 residues. Full variable domain (missing parts from reference TRBV30 and TRBJ2-1): SQTIHQWPATLVQPVGSPLSLECTVEGTSNPNLYWYRQAAGRGLQLLFYSVGIGQISSEVPQNLSASRPQDRQFILSSKKLLLSDSGFYLCAWSGGSYNEQFFGPGTRLTVL.

The chain carries TRBV5-5 and TRBJ2-5; 13 bases align to TRBD2. J gave up 6 bases and V 6 bases, and 5 bases lay outside the gene matches. Looked up from germline, CDR1 is SGHKS and CDR2 is YYEKEE (reference sequence). This CDR3 is built from 14 residues. This CDR3 is CASIETSGRKTQYF. The CDR3 region has the DNA TGTGCCAGCATCGAGACTAGCGGGAGGAAGACCCAGTACTTC.

This clone showed up just a few times. The V call is TRBV6-1, the J call TRBJ2-7, with TRBD1 identical over 9 bases. With V trimmed by 6 bases and J by 5 bases, 5 bases remained unmatched. CDR1 is MNHNS, CDR2 SASEGT, per germline. CDR3 length: 13 residues. CDR3 in DNA: TGTGCCAGCAGAAGGACAGGGGTGGACGAGCAGTACTTC. Translating it yields CASRRTGVDEQYF.

The chain recombines TRBV5-1 with TRBJ2-3; D possibly corresponds to TRBD1 (6 bases). Trimming took off 1 base at V and 10 bases at J, with 16 bases between the two ends. Germline V gives CDR1 SGHRS, CDR2 YFSETQ. The CDR3 has 14 residues. The CDR3 DNA reads TGCGCCAGCAGCTTGCCCGATCTACAGGGTTCGCAGTATTTT. Protein sequence: CASSLPDLQGSQYF.

V usage is TRBV5-6 and J usage is TRBJ2-1; 10 nucleotides match TRBD2. The germline gives CDR1 SGHDT, CDR2 YYEEEE. This CDR3 spans 18 amino acids. J lost 5 bases, V lost 4 bases, and 15 bases had no gene match. The CDR3 DNA reads TGTGCCAGCAGCCTCGTATTTAGCGGGAGGAAAGGGAACAATGAGCAGTTCTTC. Amino acids: CASSLVFSGRKGNNEQFF.

This clone was seen only a few times. CDR3 DNA: TGTGCCAGCAGTCATACGGCAGATACGCAGTATTTT. This translates into CASSHTADTQYF. This chain joins TRBV6-1 and TRBJ2-3; D gene uncertain. Germline CDR1 is MNHNS and CDR2 is SASEGT. CDR3 length: 12 amino acids. V was cut by 5 bases and J by 4 bases, with 7 bases left in between.

The V gene is TRBV18, the J gene TRBJ1-1; D uncertain. Germline lookup yields CDR1 KGHSH and CDR2 LQKENI. The CDR3 is 13 residues long. Trimming removed 2 bases from V and 3 bases from J, with 7 bases in between. CDR3 DNA sequence: TGTGCCAGCTCACCAGACAAATACACTGAAGCTTTCTTT. Translated, it gives CASSPDKYTEAFF.

The chain employs TRBV29-1 and TRBJ1-2, with 7 bases aligning to TRBD1. Germline V gene lookup returns CDR1 SQVTM and CDR2 ANQGSEA. With 0 bases clipped from V and 7 bases from J, the junction kept 14 bases outside the gene matches. This CDR3 region has 16 residues. As DNA, the CDR3 is TGCAGCGTTGAAGATGGGCACAGGGGCGGATTTGGTGGCTACACCTTC. This codes for CSVEDGHRGGFGGYTF.

The sample holds one count of this clone. The chain couples TRBV5-4 to TRBJ2-7; TRBD2 matches 9 bases. The CDR3 has 15 amino acids. The ends lost 4 bases at V and 4 bases at J; junction bases unmatched: 9. Germline CDR1 is SGHNT and CDR2 is YYREEE (reference sequence). The CDR3 sequence: CASSKAPTSGYEQYF. CDR3 in DNA: TGTGCCAGCAGCAAAGCCCCGACTAGCGGATACGAGCAGTACTTC.

The table lists this clone with a few counts. This rearrangement joins TRBV30 to TRBJ2-4; 10 bases align to TRBD2. The V gene end was trimmed by 0 bases and the J gene end by 3 bases; junction bases not matched to a gene: 8. The CDR3 is 17 amino acids. Per the germline V gene, CDR1 is GTSNPN and CDR2 is SVGIG (reference sequence). The chain's CDR3 is CAWSVHGLADYKNIQYF. The CDR3 bases are TGTGCCTGGAGTGTACATGGACTAGCGGACTACAAAAACATTCAGTACTTC.

DNA of the CDR3: TGTGCCAGCGCAGGGGGGATTGGAGAGACCCAGTACTTC. The encoded protein is CASAGGIGETQYF. The chain joins TRBV2 to TRBJ2-5; a possible D gene is TRBD1 (7 bases). Germline V gene lookup returns CDR1 SNHLY and CDR2 FYNNEI. This CDR3 spans 13 amino acids. Trimming shortened V by 8 bases and J by 4 bases, and 14 bases separated the two germline ends.

In its sample, this clone was seen a few times. The rearrangement links TRBV7-3 to TRBJ1-1; D may be TRBD1 (5 bases). Trimming stripped 3 bases from V and 5 bases from J, with 13 bases between. The CDR3 consists of 14 residues. Germline assignment: CDR1 SGHTA and CDR2 FQGTGA. This chain's CDR3 is CASSFGGAVTEAFF. CDR3 nucleotides: TGTGCCAGCAGCTTTGGAGGGGCGGTTACTGAAGCTTTCTTT.

This clone was seen a single time. V usage is TRBV18 and J usage is TRBJ2-1, with 14 bases identical to TRBD2. Losses at the gene ends were 8 bases for V and 6 bases for J; bases not matched to a gene: 3. The CDR3 extends over 14 amino acids. Germline lookup yields CDR1 KGHSH and CDR2 LQKENI. DNA of the CDR3: TGTGCCAGCAAGACTAGCGGGAGGGCCAATGAGCAGTTCTTC. Translation: CASKTSGRANEQFF.

The sample holds a few counts of this clone. The chain couples TRBV30 to TRBJ2-3, with 14 positions matching TRBD2. Germline trimming cut 3 bases from V and 4 bases from J; bases unmatched to any gene: 3. This CDR3 is 15 amino acids long. Germline V lookup: CDR1 GTSNPN, CDR2 SVGIG (reference sequence). This CDR3 reads CAWSAGLAGADTQYF. The CDR3 region has the DNA TGTGCCTGGAGCGCGGGACTAGCGGGGGCAGATACGCAGTATTTT.

The table lists this clone with a few counts. Written as DNA, the CDR3 is TGTGCCTGGAGTAATGGTGGAGCTGGAAACACCATATATTTT. Translating it yields CAWSNGGAGNTIYF. The J gene is TRBJ1-3, the V gene TRBV30; D is unresolved. Germline CDR1 is GTSNPN and CDR2 is SVGIG (reference sequence). V was pared by 2 bases and J by 2 bases, with 10 bases between. CDR3 size: 14 residues.